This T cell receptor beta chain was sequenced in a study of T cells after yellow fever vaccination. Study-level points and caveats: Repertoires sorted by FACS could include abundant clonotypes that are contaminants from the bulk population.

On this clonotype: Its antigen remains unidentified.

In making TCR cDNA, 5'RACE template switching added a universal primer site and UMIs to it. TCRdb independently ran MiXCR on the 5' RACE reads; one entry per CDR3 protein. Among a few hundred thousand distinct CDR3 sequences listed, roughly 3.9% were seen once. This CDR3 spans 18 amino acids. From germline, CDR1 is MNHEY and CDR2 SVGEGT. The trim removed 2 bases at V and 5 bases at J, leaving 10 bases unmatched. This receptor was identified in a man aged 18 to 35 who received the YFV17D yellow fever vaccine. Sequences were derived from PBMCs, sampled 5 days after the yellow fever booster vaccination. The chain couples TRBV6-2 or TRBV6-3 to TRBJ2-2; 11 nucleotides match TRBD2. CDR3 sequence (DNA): TGTGCCAGCAGTTACGGGCCTGGACTAGCGGGTAGAACCGGGGAGCTGTTTTTT. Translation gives CASSYGPGLAGRTGELFF.